The 18 T cell receptor beta chains below were found in one sample sequenced in a study of blood T cell repertoires in COVID-19. Sequencing was performed with immunoSEQ multiplex PCR; in TCRdb, only in-frame clones are kept and a portion is missing. The table shows around 270,000 clones, with 80% to 90% occurring only once. Sequenced material: PBMCs or T cells enriched from blood (not recorded which). Receptors originate from a woman between 40 and 55 years old who had been exposed to COVID-19.

The chain carries TRBV19 and TRBJ2-4, with 8 nucleotides matching TRBD2. Germline V lookup: CDR1 LNHDA, CDR2 SQIVND (reference sequence). The junction had 10 bases not matched to a gene; V was cut back by 3 bases and J by 0 bases. This CDR3 has 18 residues. The CDR3 is CASSIGGGQNPAKNIQYF. The CDR3 nucleotides read TGTGCCAGTAGTATCGGGGGGGGCCAAAACCCAGCCAAAAACATTCAGTACTTC.

The chain has TRBV29-1 and TRBJ2-3, with D unclear. The CDR3 has 12 amino acids. Germline V lookup: CDR1 SQVTM, CDR2 ANQGSEA. V was clipped by 3 bases and J by 0 bases, with 4 bases between them. CDR3 nucleotide sequence: TGCAGCGTTGACATGAGCACAGATACGCAGTATTTT. Protein product: CSVDMSTDTQYF.

V and J are TRBV25-1 and TRBJ2-7, with 7 bases that match TRBD2. This CDR3 has 14 residues. With 2 bases clipped from V and 4 bases from J, the junction kept 5 bases outside the gene matches. Germline V gives CDR1 MGHDK, CDR2 SYGVNS. The CDR3 region is CASSESGRGYEQYF. In DNA, the CDR3 is TGTGCCAGCAGTGAAAGTGGGCGGGGGTACGAGCAGTACTTC.

Concerning this clone itself: The sample holds other DNA sequences that translate to the same CDR3. The chain links TRBV5-6 to TRBJ2-3; D is ambiguous. The CDR3 is 12 residues long. Germline V gene lookup returns CDR1 SGHDT and CDR2 YYEEEE. Trimming cost V 3 bases and J 1 base, with 3 bases left between them. CDR3 loop: CASSSGTDTQYF. CDR3 in DNA: TGTGCCAGCAGCTCGGGCACAGATACGCAGTATTTT.

This chain joins TRBV5-1 and TRBJ1-2, with D perhaps matching TRBD1 (5 bases). The germline V gene encodes CDR1 SGHRS and CDR2 YFSETQ. The V gene lost 2 bases and the J gene lost 8 bases, with 19 bases spanning the gap. The CDR3 consists of 15 residues. CDR3 in amino acids: CASSLTWGDSSGYTF. CDR3 nucleotides: TGCGCCAGCAGCTTAACATGGGGCGATAGCTCCGGCTACACCTTC.

In its sample, this clone was seen a few times. The rearrangement links TRBV29-1 to TRBJ1-3; no clear D gene. This CDR3 is built from 14 residues. Germline CDR1 SQVTM, CDR2 ANQGSEA. V was shortened by 7 bases and J by 0 bases, with 13 bases between the two germline ends. The CDR3 reads CSATTGISGNTIYF. The CDR3 coding sequence is TGCAGCGCTACTACGGGGATCTCTGGAAACACCATATATTTT.

This chain links TRBV9 with TRBJ1-5; TRBD1 is a possible D gene (6 bases). The length of the CDR3 is 16 residues. CDR1 is SGDLS, CDR2 YYNGEE, per germline. The V gene lost 4 bases and the J gene lost 1 base, with 15 bases spanning the gap. This chain's CDR3 is CASSSGRGKSNQPQHF. DNA for the CDR3: TGTGCCAGCAGCTCGGGCAGGGGCAAGAGCAATCAGCCCCAGCATTTT.

The CDR3 nucleotides read TGTGCCAGCTCTTCAGGGGGCGCTGGAAACACTGAAGCTTTCTTT. This gives the protein CASSSGGAGNTEAFF. The chain employs TRBV6-5 and TRBJ1-1; 8 bases match TRBD1. Losses at the gene ends were 8 bases for V and 2 bases for J; bases not matched to a gene: 10. There are 15 residues in the CDR3. Germline V gene lookup returns CDR1 MNHEY and CDR2 SVGAGI.

The table lists this clone with a count of one. The chain combines TRBV5-3 with TRBJ2-1; D may be TRBD2 (7 bases). TRBV5-3 is labeled an ORF, and its function is uncertain. Trimming cost V 0 bases and J 5 bases, with 21 bases left between them. This CDR3 contains 18 residues. CDR3 sequence reads: CARSLGPQQRGAHNEQFF. Written as DNA, the CDR3 is TGTGCCAGAAGCTTGGGGCCTCAACAACGGGGGGCACACAATGAGCAGTTCTTC.

The V gene is TRBV5-4, the J gene TRBJ2-3, with TRBD1 as a possible D gene (5 bases). Germline V gene data show CDR1 as SGHNT and CDR2 as YYREEE (reference sequence). V lost 4 bases and J lost 2, with 14 bases in between. The CDR3 consists of 15 residues. The CDR3 region is CASSANQGNTDTQYF. CDR3 nucleotide sequence: TGTGCCAGCAGCGCGAACCAGGGAAACACAGATACGCAGTATTTT.

V usage is TRBV19 and J usage is TRBJ2-1; 7 bases line up with TRBD1. V was pared by 3 bases and J by 0 bases, with 2 bases of the junction left unmatched. The germline CDR1 and CDR2 sequences are LNHDA and SQIVND (reference sequence). CDR3 size: 15 residues. The CDR3 reads CASSIRGSSYNEQFF. CDR3 in DNA: TGTGCCAGTAGTATCAGGGGGAGCTCCTACAATGAGCAGTTCTTC.

This clone is a singleton in its sample. The chain combines TRBV27 with TRBJ2-1; 12 bases map to TRBD2. CDR3 length: 18 residues. V lost 0 bases and J lost 2; bases outside the gene matches: 5. Looked up from germline, CDR1 is MNHEY and CDR2 is SMNVEV (reference sequence). In DNA, the CDR3 is TGTGCCAGCAGTTTATCGTCCCCTAGCGGGAGGGCCTACAATGAGCAGTTCTTC. Residues: CASSLSSPSGRAYNEQFF.

This CDR3 is CASSYYRGGGYTF. As DNA, the CDR3 is TGTGCCAGCAGTTATTACAGGGGCGGTGGCTACACCTTC. This chain uses TRBV6-5 with TRBJ1-2; 7 positions agree with TRBD1. This CDR3 has 13 residues. Germline V gene lookup returns CDR1 MNHEY and CDR2 SVGAGI. The V gene end was trimmed by 3 bases and the J gene end by 7 bases; junction bases not matched to a gene: 5.

This chain connects TRBV2 to TRBJ2-5; 9 nucleotides line up with TRBD2. Germline CDR1 and CDR2: SNHLY and FYNNEI. CDR3 length equals 14 residues. The V segment lost 8 bases and the J segment 3 bases; nucleotides outside the gene matches: 7. The CDR3 protein is CASVRAGGKETQYF. Written as DNA, the CDR3 is TGTGCCAGCGTTCGGGCGGGGGGGAAAGAGACCCAGTACTTC.

V usage is TRBV19 and J usage is TRBJ1-1; the D gene is possibly TRBD1 (6 bases). CDR3 size: 14 residues. Trimming shortened V by 7 bases and J by 0 bases, and 12 bases separated the two germline ends. Germline assignment: CDR1 LNHDA and CDR2 SQIVND (reference sequence). For the CDR3, the DNA is TGTGCCAGTATTGAGGGGGGGATGAACACTGAAGCTTTCTTT. Translation gives CASIEGGMNTEAFF.

The chain couples TRBV27 to TRBJ1-2; 8 nucleotides agree with TRBD1. The CDR3 covers 14 residues. V trimming: 6 bases; J trimming: 4 bases; junction bases outside the gene matches: 7. Germline lookup yields CDR1 MNHEY and CDR2 SMNVEV (reference sequence). CDR3 DNA: TGTGCCAGCAGCTCACCAGGGGGCTCCTATGGCTACACCTTC. Amino acids: CASSSPGGSYGYTF.

This rearrangement joins TRBV5-1 to TRBJ2-2; TRBD2 agrees at 10 bases. CDR3 size: 16 residues. Germline V gene data show CDR1 as SGHRS and CDR2 as YFSETQ. V dropped 3 bases and J dropped 1; count of bases not matched to a gene: 3. CDR3 in amino acids: CASSSLAGLNTGELFF. CDR3 DNA: TGCGCCAGCAGCTCACTAGCGGGATTGAACACCGGGGAGCTGTTTTTT. Full variable domain (outside the CDR3, taken from reference TRBV5-1 and TRBJ2-2): KAGVTQTPRYLIKTRGQQVTLSCSPISGHRSVSWYQQTPGQGLQFLFEYFSETQRNKGNFPGRFSGRQFSNSRSEMNVSTLELGDSALYLCASSSLAGLNTGELFFGEGSRLTVL.

The genes are TRBV12-3 or TRBV12-4 and TRBJ1-5; D uncertain. The CDR3 extends over 12 amino acids. Trimming removed 5 bases at V and 6 bases at J, with 8 bases between. This CDR3 is CASSLWSQPQHF. CDR3 nucleotide sequence: TGTGCCAGCAGTCTTTGGAGTCAGCCCCAGCATTTT.